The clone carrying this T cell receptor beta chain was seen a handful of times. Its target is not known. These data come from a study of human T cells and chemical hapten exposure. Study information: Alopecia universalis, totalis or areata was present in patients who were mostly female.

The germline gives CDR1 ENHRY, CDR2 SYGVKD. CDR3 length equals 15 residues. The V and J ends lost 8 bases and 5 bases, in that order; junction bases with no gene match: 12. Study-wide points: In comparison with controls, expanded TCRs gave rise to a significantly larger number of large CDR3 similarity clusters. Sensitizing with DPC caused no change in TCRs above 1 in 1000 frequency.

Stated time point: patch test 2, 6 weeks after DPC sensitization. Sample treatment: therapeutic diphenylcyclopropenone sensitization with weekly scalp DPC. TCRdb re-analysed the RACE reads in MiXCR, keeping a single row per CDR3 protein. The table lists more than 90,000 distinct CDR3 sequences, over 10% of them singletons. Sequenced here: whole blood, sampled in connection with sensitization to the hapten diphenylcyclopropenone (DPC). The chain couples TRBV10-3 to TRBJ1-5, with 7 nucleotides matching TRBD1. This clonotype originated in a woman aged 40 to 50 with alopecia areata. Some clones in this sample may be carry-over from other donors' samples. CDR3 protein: CAIGRDRTVDQPQHF. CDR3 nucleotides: TGTGCCATCGGAAGGGACAGAACAGTGGATCAGCCCCAGCATTTT.